This T cell receptor beta chain was sequenced during a study of human T cells and chemical hapten exposure. Study-level information: Diphenylcyclopropenone was administered weekly to the scalp of patients throughout the approximately 24-week study. Patients, a majority of them female, were diagnosed with alopecia areata, totalis or universalis.

TCRdb re-called the RACE reads with MiXCR, one entry per CDR3 protein. The table shows some 89,000 distinct CDR3 sequences, with roughly 10% occurring only once. Whole-study findings and limits: Expanded TCR sets contained significantly more large CDR3 similarity clusters than controls.

This clonotype was found many times. Its antigen remains unidentified. This CDR3 has 14 amino acids. Deletions cut 0 bases from V and 3 bases from J, with 10 bases between. Germline V gene lookup returns CDR1 SGHRS and CDR2 YFSETQ. The time point denotes: patch test 2, 6 weeks after DPC sensitization. Treatment: therapeutic diphenylcyclopropenone sensitization with weekly scalp DPC. The sequence was collected from a woman in her twenties or thirties with alopecia areata. Some clones in this sample may be carry-over from other donors' samples. Specimen: whole blood, collected in connection with sensitization to the hapten diphenylcyclopropenone (DPC). This chain uses TRBV5-1 with TRBJ2-7; perhaps TRBD2 as D (5 bases). The DNA for the CDR3 is TGCGCCAGCAGCTTGGCAGGAGGAGACTACGAGCAGTACTTC. It translates to CASSLAGGDYEQYF. Using reference TRBV5-1 and TRBJ2-7 for the parts outside the CDR3, the full variable domain is KAGVTQTPRYLIKTRGQQVTLSCSPISGHRSVSWYQQTPGQGLQFLFEYFSETQRNKGNFPGRFSGRQFSNSRSEMNVSTLELGDSALYLCASSLAGGDYEQYFGPGTRLTVT.